The 27 T cell receptor beta chains below come from one sample, sequenced in a study of CXCR3-negative and CXCR3-positive naive CD8 T cells. Their cognate antigens are unknown. The study, taken as a whole, reports: A higher hydrophobicity marked the TRB CDR3s of CXCR3-positive naive cells versus CXCR3-negative naive cells.

The TRB libraries of cDNA were built by UMI-labeled 5' RACE. With the 5' RACE reads reprocessed, TCRdb shows one record per CDR3 protein and no DNA. The sample data list over 95,000 distinct CDR3 sequences. The material sequenced was naive CXCR3+ CD8+ T cells from blood. Sample subset: CD45RO-CCR7+CD27+CD95- naive CD8+ T cells expressing CXCR3 (TNR3+). The receptors derive from a human donor in good health. Some clones in this sample may be carry-over from other donors' samples.

The chain combines TRBV20-1 with TRBJ2-7; TCRdb's D gene call, TRBD2, goes unchecked for lack of DNA. This CDR3 contains 16 residues. Germline V gene sequence: CDR1 DFQATT, CDR2 SNEGSKA (reference sequence). The CDR3 sequence is CSASMVVTSGSYEQYF.

The CDR3 loop reads CASARSTPYEQYF. The genes are TRBV5-1 and TRBJ2-7. This CDR3 has 13 amino acids. Germline-derived CDR1 and CDR2 are SGHRS and YFSETQ.

The chain uses TRBV11-2 and TRBJ1-1. CDR1 is SGHAT and CDR2 is FQNNGV in the germline V gene. This CDR3 comprises 15 residues. The CDR3: CASSHYRALNTEAFF.

The chain combines TRBV14 with TRBJ2-7; TCRdb indicates TRBD1, and absent DNA this call remains unverified. Germline V lookup: CDR1 SGHDN, CDR2 FVKESK. This CDR3 has 14 amino acids. CDR3 residues: CASSQSGQTYEQYF.

The rearrangement joins TRBV7-9 to TRBJ2-3. Germline assignment: CDR1 SEHNR and CDR2 FQNEAQ (reference sequence). The CDR3 totals 13 residues. CDR3 sequence reads: CASSFTGTDTQYF.

CDR3: CASSLALLTESPNTGELFF. V usage is TRBV7-9 and J usage is TRBJ2-2. The CDR3 is made up of 19 amino acids. Looked up from germline, CDR1 is SEHNR and CDR2 is FQNEAQ (reference sequence).

V and J are TRBV6-5 and TRBJ2-1; the D call from TCRdb, TRBD1, cannot be confirmed without DNA. Germline V CDR1 and CDR2: MNHEY, SVGAGI. The CDR3 contains 15 residues. CDR3: CASSGSPSSYNEQFF.

The chain couples TRBV28 to TRBJ1-1; there is no DNA to check the TCRdb D call of TRBD1. Germline CDR1 reads MDHEN; CDR2 reads SYDVKM. The CDR3 is made up of 12 amino acids. This chain's CDR3 is CASSPRTVEAFF.

The rearrangement uses TRBV19 and TRBJ2-1. Germline CDR1 is LNHDA and CDR2 is SQIVND (reference sequence). This CDR3 is 14 amino acids long. CDR3 sequence reads: CASSLAGLGNEQFF.

The chain recombines TRBV4-3 with TRBJ2-3; absent DNA, TCRdb's TRBD1 call cannot be checked. The CDR3 consists of 16 residues. Germline V gene sequence: CDR1 LGHNA, CDR2 YSLEER. The CDR3 loop is CASSLTRGAVADTQYF.

V usage is TRBV5-1 and J usage is TRBJ2-3. The CDR3 length is 12 residues. Germline values: CDR1 SGHRS, CDR2 YFSETQ. CDR3 protein: CASSSRTDTQYF.

The chain couples TRBV7-9 to TRBJ2-1; TCRdb names TRBD1, which stays unverified in the absence of DNA. The CDR3 spans 14 residues. Germline CDR1 SEHNR, CDR2 FQNEAQ (reference sequence). The CDR3 reads CATEGVPSYNEQFF.

The V call is TRBV7-6, the J call TRBJ2-3. In germline, CDR1 is SGHVS, CDR2 FNYEAQ. This CDR3 region has 13 residues. CDR3 sequence reads: CASSSLEADTQYF.

This chain links TRBV3-1 with TRBJ2-5; TCRdb picks TRBD2, but there is no DNA to check that call. The CDR3 has 19 amino acids. Per germline, CDR1 LGHDT and CDR2 YNNKEL (reference sequence). CDR3 amino acids: CASSQPAALTSRGRETQYF.

The V and J genes are TRBV6-5 and TRBJ2-1; TCRdb indicates TRBD2, and absent DNA this call remains unverified. CDR3 length equals 14 residues. Germline V gene sequence: CDR1 MNHEY, CDR2 SVGAGI. CDR3 loop: CASSHDYFYNEQFF.

The rearrangement joins TRBV7-9 to TRBJ2-3. The CDR3 contains 12 residues. Germline values: CDR1 SEHNR, CDR2 FQNEAQ (reference sequence). CDR3 sequence reads: CASATNTDTQYF.

J is TRBJ2-2 and V is TRBV29-1; as DNA is missing, the TRBD1 call by TCRdb cannot be tested. Germline loops: CDR1 SQVTM, CDR2 ANQGSEA. The CDR3 is 14 residues long. CDR3 loop: CSVTGILGTGELFF.

The chain links TRBV3-1 to TRBJ2-3; as DNA is missing, the TRBD2 call by TCRdb cannot be tested. The germline gives CDR1 LGHDT, CDR2 YNNKEL (reference sequence). This CDR3 region has 16 residues. The CDR3 spells CASSQGEGGFTDTQYF.

The chain couples TRBV4-3 to TRBJ2-7; TCRdb lists TRBD1, though no DNA is available to test this call. The CDR3 runs to 15 residues. Germline CDR1 is LGHNA and CDR2 is YSLEER. CDR3 region: CASSQDRRTGAEQYF.

The rearrangement joins TRBV19 to TRBJ2-7; TCRdb calls TRBD1, which cannot be checked without DNA. The germline V gene has CDR1 LNHDA and CDR2 SQIVND (reference sequence). The CDR3 runs 13 residues. CDR3 region: CASSMGTNYEQYF.

The J gene is TRBJ2-3, the V gene TRBV7-6. CDR3 size: 15 residues. Germline V lookup: CDR1 SGHVS, CDR2 FNYEAQ. The CDR3 sequence is CASSLSEASTDTQYF.

The chain recombines TRBV7-8 with TRBJ2-3; TCRdb's assignment of TRBD2 cannot be checked, as there is no DNA. The CDR3 spans 15 residues. Germline V lookup: CDR1 SGHVS, CDR2 FQNEAQ. The CDR3: CASSQQAVSTDTQYF.

This chain links TRBV7-6 with TRBJ1-1. The CDR3 has 14 amino acids. Germline CDR1 reads SGHVS; CDR2 reads FNYEAQ. CDR3 sequence reads: CASSLGQLTAEAFF.

The chain links TRBV28 to TRBJ2-5; with no DNA, the TCRdb D assignment of TRBD1 cannot be verified. Germline loops: CDR1 MDHEN, CDR2 SYDVKM. There are 14 residues in the CDR3. Here the CDR3 reads CASSRVRGEETQYF.

The V call is TRBV12-3 or TRBV12-4, the J call TRBJ2-3. The CDR3 extends over 13 amino acids. The CDR3 spells CASSPYLRDTQYF.

This chain uses TRBV14 with TRBJ2-1. The CDR3 is made up of 13 amino acids. From germline, CDR1 is SGHDN and CDR2 FVKESK. This chain's CDR3 is CASSQVGPNEQFF.

The chain links TRBV24-1 to TRBJ2-1. Germline CDR1 and CDR2: KGHDR and SFDVKD. The CDR3 covers 16 residues. CDR3 residues: CATSDLETPSYNEQFF.